This TCR beta chain was recovered during a study of blood T cell repertoires in COVID-19. Across the whole study: Samples taken during acute and convalescent COVID-19 were collected in the United States, Italy and Spain. In each case, the material was cDNA or gDNA derived from T cells, B-cell-depleted T cells, or PBMCs.

There are a few counts of this clone. Authors' methods: Cell counts per sample came from amplifying reference gene primers. Clones were sequenced by immunoSEQ multiplex PCR, and TCRdb holds only the in-frame ones, with some missing. That table gives V, J and clone size, and the DNA gave D and trimming. The sample lists around 100,000 clones, roughly 90% occurring once. Germline lookup yields CDR1 MDHEN and CDR2 SYDVKM. V lost 4 bases, J lost 2 bases, and 2 bases stayed unmatched. The CDR3 length is 15 residues. Sequencing was done on a sample of peripheral blood. This receptor was taken from a man aged 50-59 years with active COVID-19. The chain uses TRBV28 and TRBJ2-1; 10 bases are a match to TRBD1. CDR3 region: CASSSTGGAYNEQFF. Here the CDR3 DNA reads TGTGCCAGCAGTTCGACAGGGGGCGCCTACAATGAGCAGTTCTTC. Using reference TRBV28 and TRBJ2-1 for the parts outside the CDR3, the full variable domain is DVKVTQSSRYLVKRTGEKVFLECVQDMDHENMFWYRQDPGLGLRLIYFSYDVKMKEKGDIPEGYSVSREKKERFSLILESASTNQTSMYLCASSSTGGAYNEQFFGPGTRLTVL.